A selection of T cell receptor beta chains follows, all from one sample in a study of cytomegalovirus exposure and HLA in healthy donors. Some clones are missing from TCRdb's copy, which holds only in-frame ones; the method was immunoSEQ multiplex PCR. The sample holds roughly 130,000 clones; 65% to 80% are singletons and the top ten take 0.95% to 1.1%. The sample consisted of PBMCs. Receptors were obtained from a human donor in good health. The CDR3 runs from the conserved cysteine through the conserved F or W. The D gene is left open where the match is weak. Only part of the rows carry a size: once, few, many, or a class if the clone is expanded.

D gene: .
clone size: .
V gene: TRBV18
J gene: TRBJ2-7
CDR3 protein: CASSPEKGYEQYF
CDR3 DNA: TGTGCCAGCTCACCTGAAAAGGGGTACGAGCAGTACTTC

D gene: .
clone size: .
V gene: TRBV4-2
J gene: TRBJ1-3
CDR3 protein: CASSQERGRVGERTGNTIYF
CDR3 DNA: TGTGCCAGCAGCCAAGAGAGGGGGAGGGTTGGGGAAAGAACTGGAAACACCATATATTTT

D gene: .
clone size: .
V gene: TRBV6-4
J gene: TRBJ1-2
CDR3 protein: CASKVPSGGYTF
CDR3 DNA: TGTGCCAGCAAAGTCCCATCGGGTGGCTACACCTTC

D gene: TRBD2
clone size: .
V gene: TRBV11-3
J gene: TRBJ2-5
CDR3 protein: CASSPPLLAGGLETQYF
CDR3 DNA: TGTGCCAGCAGCCCCCCCCTCCTAGCGGGGGGGCTAGAGACCCAGTACTTC

D gene: TRBD1
clone size: .
V gene: TRBV14
J gene: TRBJ2-5
CDR3 protein: CASSRHHRGQETQYF
CDR3 DNA: TGTGCCAGCAGCCGACATCACAGGGGGCAAGAGACCCAGTACTTC

D gene: .
clone size: .
V gene: TRBV6-1
J gene: TRBJ2-1
CDR3 protein: CASSDGLGVQFF
CDR3 DNA: TGTGCCAGCAGTGACGGGCTAGGGGTGCAGTTCTTC

D gene: .
clone size: .
V gene: TRBV6-1
J gene: TRBJ1-3
CDR3 protein: CASSESGNTIYF
CDR3 DNA: TGTGCCAGCAGTGAGTCAGGAAACACCATATATTTT

D gene: .
clone size: .
V gene: TRBV6-1
J gene: TRBJ1-2
CDR3 protein: CASRMGPYYGYTF
CDR3 DNA: TGTGCCAGCAGGATGGGCCCCTACTATGGCTACACCTTC

D gene: TRBD1
clone size: .
V gene: TRBV5-1
J gene: TRBJ2-1
CDR3 protein: CASSFGQGSGNEQFF
CDR3 DNA: TGCGCCAGCAGCTTTGGACAGGGTTCAGGGAATGAGCAGTTCTTC

D gene: TRBD1
clone size: few
V gene: TRBV25-1
J gene: TRBJ2-1
CDR3 protein: CASSWDRVIYNEQFF
CDR3 DNA: TGTGCCAGCAGTTGGGACAGGGTCATTTACAATGAGCAGTTCTTC

D gene: TRBD1
clone size: .
V gene: TRBV7-9
J gene: TRBJ2-7
CDR3 protein: CSSSFGNRGSYEQYF
CDR3 DNA: TGTTCCAGCAGCTTTGGTAACAGGGGCTCCTACGAGCAGTACTTC

D gene: TRBD1
clone size: .
V gene: TRBV6-6
J gene: TRBJ2-7
CDR3 protein: CASSYTTGPFEQYF
CDR3 DNA: TGTGCCAGCAGTTACACGACAGGGCCGTTTGAGCAGTACTTC

D gene: .
clone size: once
V gene: TRBV28
J gene: TRBJ2-7
CDR3 protein: CASSSPDRFGQYF
CDR3 DNA: TGTGCCAGCAGTTCCCCAGACAGATTCGGGCAGTACTTC

D gene: TRBD1
clone size: few
V gene: TRBV19
J gene: TRBJ1-2
CDR3 protein: CASKIDRDVGYTF
CDR3 DNA: TGTGCCAGCAAAATCGACAGGGATGTTGGCTACACCTTC

D gene: .
clone size: .
V gene: TRBV29-1
J gene: TRBJ2-5
CDR3 protein: CSVESPRLETQYF
CDR3 DNA: TGCAGCGTTGAGAGTCCGCGCTTAGAGACCCAGTACTTC

D gene: TRBD1
clone size: few
V gene: TRBV4-2
J gene: TRBJ1-5
CDR3 protein: CASSQYRGQDNQPQHF
CDR3 DNA: TGTGCCAGCAGCCAATACAGGGGGCAGGACAATCAGCCCCAGCATTTT

D gene: .
clone size: .
V gene: TRBV7-2
J gene: TRBJ1-4
CDR3 protein: CASSTTGLETEKLFF
CDR3 DNA: TGTGCCAGCAGCACCACAGGGCTGGAAACCGAAAAACTGTTTTTT

D gene: .
clone size: .
V gene: TRBV2
J gene: TRBJ1-2
CDR3 protein: CARFRGGGYGYTF
CDR3 DNA: TGTGCCCGATTTCGCGGGGGCGGTTATGGCTACACCTTC

D gene: .
clone size: .
V gene: TRBV7-9
J gene: TRBJ1-4
CDR3 protein: CASSQDPQAELFF
CDR3 DNA: TGTGCCAGCAGCCAAGACCCACAGGCTGAACTGTTTTTT

D gene: .
clone size: .
V gene: TRBV7-3
J gene: TRBJ1-4
CDR3 protein: CASSFRPGEKLFF
CDR3 DNA: TGTGCCAGCAGCTTCCGACCGGGGGAAAAACTGTTTTTT

D gene: .
clone size: .
V gene: TRBV19
J gene: TRBJ2-3
CDR3 protein: CASSISDTQYF
CDR3 DNA: TGTGCCAGTAGTATCTCAGATACGCAGTATTTT

D gene: TRBD2
clone size: .
V gene: TRBV5-1
J gene: TRBJ2-7
CDR3 protein: CASSLRASGGYEQYF
CDR3 DNA: TGCGCCAGCAGCTTGAGGGCGAGCGGGGGCTACGAGCAGTACTTC

D gene: .
clone size: .
V gene: TRBV5-1
J gene: TRBJ1-1
CDR3 protein: CASSLVAENTEAFF
CDR3 DNA: TGCGCCAGCAGCTTGGTGGCAGAGAACACTGAAGCTTTCTTT

D gene: TRBD2
clone size: .
V gene: TRBV13
J gene: TRBJ2-7
CDR3 protein: CASSLTRLAGPYEQYF
CDR3 DNA: TGTGCCAGCAGCTTAACTAGACTAGCGGGGCCCTACGAGCAGTACTTC

D gene: TRBD1
clone size: .
V gene: TRBV28
J gene: TRBJ2-7
CDR3 protein: CASSSGTGPYEQYF
CDR3 DNA: TGTGCCAGCAGTTCCGGGACAGGGCCCTACGAGCAGTACTTC

D gene: TRBD1
clone size: .
V gene: TRBV19
J gene: TRBJ2-7
CDR3 protein: CASSLMTGAYEQYF
CDR3 DNA: TGTGCCAGTAGTTTGATGACAGGGGCCTACGAGCAGTACTTC

D gene: .
clone size: .
V gene: TRBV5-4
J gene: TRBJ1-3
CDR3 protein: CASSLRGASGNTIYF
CDR3 DNA: TGTGCCAGCAGCTTGCGGGGAGCCTCTGGAAACACCATATATTTT

D gene: TRBD1
clone size: .
V gene: TRBV9
J gene: TRBJ1-2
CDR3 protein: CASSPRDSYGYTF
CDR3 DNA: TGTGCCAGCAGCCCCCGGGACAGCTATGGCTACACCTTC

D gene: TRBD2
clone size: .
V gene: TRBV7-7
J gene: TRBJ2-5
CDR3 protein: CASSFGQKGLAGGETQYF
CDR3 DNA: TGTGCTAGCAGCTTCGGACAAAAGGGACTAGCGGGAGGGGAGACCCAGTACTTC

D gene: .
clone size: .
V gene: TRBV5-1
J gene: TRBJ2-1
CDR3 protein: CASSLGREQFF
CDR3 DNA: TGCGCCAGCAGCTTGGGGCGGGAGCAGTTCTTC

D gene: TRBD1
clone size: few
V gene: TRBV7-2
J gene: TRBJ1-5
CDR3 protein: CASSGTGYSNQPQHF
CDR3 DNA: TGTGCCAGCAGTGGGACAGGATATAGCAATCAGCCCCAGCATTTT

D gene: TRBD1
clone size: once
V gene: TRBV27
J gene: TRBJ1-5
CDR3 protein: CASSRQGGGQPQHF
CDR3 DNA: TGTGCCAGCAGTAGACAGGGCGGAGGACAGCCCCAGCATTTT

D gene: .
clone size: .
V gene: TRBV7-9
J gene: TRBJ2-7
CDR3 protein: CASSYGTTSYEQYF
CDR3 DNA: TGTGCCAGCAGCTACGGGACAACCTCCTACGAGCAGTACTTC

D gene: .
clone size: .
V gene: TRBV7-9
J gene: TRBJ1-1
CDR3 protein: CASTSSGDTEAFF
CDR3 DNA: TGTGCCAGCACCAGCTCAGGGGACACTGAAGCTTTCTTT

D gene: .
clone size: .
V gene: TRBV27
J gene: TRBJ1-1
CDR3 protein: CASSLSRVNTEAFF
CDR3 DNA: TGTGCCAGCAGTTTAAGCAGGGTAAACACTGAAGCTTTCTTT

D gene: TRBD1
clone size: .
V gene: TRBV27
J gene: TRBJ1-2
CDR3 protein: CASSLFGTGGYGYTF
CDR3 DNA: TGTGCCAGCAGTTTATTCGGGACAGGGGGCTATGGCTACACCTTC

D gene: TRBD1
clone size: .
V gene: TRBV5-1
J gene: TRBJ1-5
CDR3 protein: CASSPGTGSNQPQHF
CDR3 DNA: TGCGCCAGCAGCCCGGGGACAGGAAGCAATCAGCCCCAGCATTTT

D gene: .
clone size: .
V gene: TRBV11-2
J gene: TRBJ2-7
CDR3 protein: CASSLGGGRGETYEQYF
CDR3 DNA: TGTGCCAGCAGCTTAGGTGGAGGGCGGGGAGAAACCTACGAGCAGTACTTC

D gene: TRBD1
clone size: .
V gene: TRBV28
J gene: TRBJ1-6
CDR3 protein: CASSNYPGLDRANSPLHF
CDR3 DNA: TGTGCCAGCAGTAATTACCCCGGGCTAGACAGGGCTAATTCACCCCTCCACTTT

D gene: .
clone size: .
V gene: TRBV4-1
J gene: TRBJ2-3
CDR3 protein: CASSQAGELSTDTQYF
CDR3 DNA: TGCGCCAGCAGCCAAGCGGGGGAGCTTAGCACAGATACGCAGTATTTT

D gene: .
clone size: .
V gene: TRBV28
J gene: TRBJ1-1
CDR3 protein: CASSLWQMNTEAFF
CDR3 DNA: TGTGCCAGCAGTTTATGGCAGATGAACACTGAAGCTTTCTTT

D gene: .
clone size: once
V gene: TRBV4-1
J gene: TRBJ1-1
CDR3 protein: CASTQIFRLARVTEAFF
CDR3 DNA: TGCGCCAGCACCCAAATATTTAGATTAGCCAGGGTCACTGAAGCTTTCTTT

D gene: TRBD1
clone size: .
V gene: TRBV5-1
J gene: TRBJ1-1
CDR3 protein: CASSWGTANTEAFF
CDR3 DNA: TGCGCCAGCAGCTGGGGGACAGCGAACACTGAAGCTTTCTTT

D gene: TRBD1
clone size: few
V gene: TRBV28
J gene: TRBJ1-1
CDR3 protein: CASSYSGQGKNTEAFF
CDR3 DNA: TGTGCCAGCAGCTATTCGGGACAGGGGAAGAACACTGAAGCTTTCTTT

D gene: .
clone size: .
V gene: TRBV7-2
J gene: TRBJ1-5
CDR3 protein: CASSLAPQISNQPQHF
CDR3 DNA: TGTGCCAGCAGCTTAGCGCCACAGATTAGCAATCAGCCCCAGCATTTT

D gene: TRBD1
clone size: .
V gene: TRBV7-2
J gene: TRBJ2-7
CDR3 protein: CASSRDRATYEQYF
CDR3 DNA: TGTGCCAGCAGCAGGGACAGGGCAACCTACGAGCAGTACTTC

D gene: .
clone size: .
V gene: TRBV10-1
J gene: TRBJ1-5
CDR3 protein: CASSGRDDSNQPQHF
CDR3 DNA: TGCGCCAGCAGTGGCAGGGATGATAGCAATCAGCCCCAGCATTTT

D gene: .
clone size: few
V gene: TRBV6-6
J gene: TRBJ1-2
CDR3 protein: CASSTNYGYTF
CDR3 DNA: TGTGCCAGCAGTACAAACTATGGCTACACCTTC

D gene: TRBD1
clone size: .
V gene: TRBV2
J gene: TRBJ1-5
CDR3 protein: CARGTDRNQPQHF
CDR3 DNA: TGTGCCAGAGGGACAGATCGGAACCAGCCCCAGCATTTT

D gene: TRBD1
clone size: once
V gene: TRBV27
J gene: TRBJ2-5
CDR3 protein: CASSSSQGPGETQYF
CDR3 DNA: TGTGCCAGCAGTTCGTCACAGGGGCCGGGGGAGACCCAGTACTTC

D gene: .
clone size: once
V gene: TRBV4-2
J gene: TRBJ1-2
CDR3 protein: CASSQDWDTDYGYTF
CDR3 DNA: TGTGCCAGCAGCCAAGATTGGGACACCGACTATGGCTACACCTTC